The entry below describes one T cell receptor beta chain. What it binds is not known. The data originate from a study of cytomegalovirus exposure and HLA in healthy donors. Across the study: From HLA-typed donors, an early data release held some 91 million unique TCRs.

General study points: Productive rates of about 90% or about 30% were seen for most TCR beta V segments in an earlier analysis. In a later analysis, HLA-associated TCR beta chains were more clonally expanded than equally common others. Later on, an analysis found that several of the most significant clusters appeared to be linked to common viral pathogens, which included parvovirus B19.

This PCR relied on a set of 60 Vbeta primers and 13 Jbeta primers. Using immunoSEQ multiplex PCR, the repertoire was profiled, and TCRdb retains in-frame clones only, with some absent. The data show some 150,000 clones, around 80% seen once. The CDR3 loop spans 18 amino acids. In germline, CDR1 is LNHDA, CDR2 SQIVND (reference sequence). V shed 6 bases and J 0 bases; nucleotides not matched to a gene: 11. The rearrangement joins TRBV19 to TRBJ1-4; TRBD1 matches 9 bases. This sequence was found in a woman aged 45-65 years in good health and CMV-seropositive. Sequenced sample: PBMCs. Here the CDR3 DNA reads TGTGCCAGTAGCTCCGACAGGGGGAGGAATGCAACTAATGAAAAACTGTTTTTT. This translates into CASSSDRGRNATNEKLFF.